These T cell receptor beta chains were read from a single sample in a study of shared clonotypes between healthy human individuals. The data were produced by immunoSEQ multiplex PCR, yet TCRdb's version contains in-frame clones alone and is incomplete. Among roughly 1,000,000 clones listed, 70% to 80% were seen once. The specimen was memory CD4+ T cells from PBMCs. These receptors originate from a man younger than 30 in good health. Some clones in this sample may be carry-over from other donors' samples. Both conserved end residues are part of each CDR3. A D gene is named only where the DNA matches it firmly. The listing skips clone size in some rows; elsewhere it reads once, few, many or a size class.

j_call	cdr3_length	d_call	clone_size	v_call	cdr3_aa	cdr3_nt
TRBJ2-3	14	NA	NA	TRBV27	CASSLRQGTDTQYF	TGTGCCAGCAGTTTAAGGCAGGGCACAGATACGCAGTATTTT
TRBJ1-2	15	NA	once	TRBV6-1	CASPRGDSPIGGYTF	TGTGCCAGCCCCCGGGGGGACTCACCAATAGGAGGCTACACCTTC
TRBJ1-4	12	NA	few	TRBV29-1	CSVPSPIGKLFF	TGCAGCGTTCCCTCCCCCATAGGAAAACTGTTTTTT
TRBJ2-3	14	NA	NA	TRBV7-9	CASSSNRRADTQYF	TGTGCCAGCAGCTCTAACCGGCGGGCAGATACGCAGTATTTT
TRBJ1-2	12	NA	NA	TRBV5-4	CASSFGGLGYTF	TGTGCCAGCAGCTTCGGCGGTCTCGGCTACACCTTC
TRBJ2-5	15	TRBD1	once	TRBV7-7	CASSPRQGLAETQYF	TGTGCCAGCAGCCCGCGACAGGGTTTGGCGGAGACCCAGTACTTC
TRBJ1-2	17	TRBD1	NA	TRBV7-7	CASSLQPRQGHNYGYTF	TGTGCCAGCAGCCTTCAACCGAGACAGGGGCATAACTATGGCTACACCTTC
TRBJ1-1	13	NA	once	TRBV27	CASSFTGGTRAFF	TGTGCCAGCAGTTTCACAGGTGGCACTCGGGCTTTCTTT
TRBJ1-2	13	NA	NA	TRBV30	CAWSRQIGIGYTF	TGTGCCTGGAGTAGGCAGATCGGTATCGGCTACACCTTC
TRBJ1-1	18	TRBD1	NA	TRBV11-3	CASSLDHRGNPSNTEAFF	TGTGCCAGCAGCTTAGACCACAGGGGTAATCCCTCCAACACTGAAGCTTTCTTT
TRBJ2-7	15	NA	NA	TRBV5-4	CASSLALGASYEQYF	TGTGCCAGCAGCCTAGCCCTGGGGGCCTCCTACGAGCAGTACTTC
TRBJ2-5	13	NA	NA	TRBV7-2	CASSPVIQETQYF	TGTGCCAGCAGCCCGGTTATTCAAGAGACCCAGTACTTC
TRBJ1-5	14	NA	NA	TRBV2	CASRESSRNQPQHF	TGTGCCTCCCGGGAGTCCTCCCGCAATCAGCCCCAGCATTTT
TRBJ1-1	15	NA	NA	TRBV7-9	CASSAYSGGSTEAFF	TGTGCCAGCAGCGCCTACTCCGGAGGGAGCACTGAAGCTTTCTTT
TRBJ2-6	14	NA	NA	TRBV2	CASRATEGANVLTF	TGTGCCAGCAGGGCGACGGAAGGGGCCAACGTCCTGACTTTC
TRBJ1-5	16	TRBD1	NA	TRBV5-1	CASSLDPQTGTQPQHF	TGCGCCAGCAGCTTGGACCCCCAGACAGGGACTCAGCCCCAGCATTTT
TRBJ2-2	15	NA	NA	TRBV25-1	CASREGGGDTGELFF	TGTGCCAGCAGAGAAGGTGGAGGAGACACCGGGGAGCTGTTTTTT
TRBJ2-5	13	NA	NA	TRBV5-1	CASSLDSRETQYF	TGCGCCAGCAGCTTGGACAGCCGGGAGACCCAGTACTTC
TRBJ1-2	14	NA	NA	TRBV7-9	CASSLGQGLVGYTF	TGTGCCAGCAGCTTAGGGCAGGGGTTGGTTGGCTACACCTTC
TRBJ2-5	16	TRBD2	NA	TRBV5-1	CASSPRGAGVRETQYF	TGCGCCAGCAGCCCCAGAGGGGCGGGAGTCCGAGAGACCCAGTACTTC
TRBJ1-4	12	NA	few	TRBV27	CASGKQREKLFF	TGTGCCAGCGGCAAACAGCGTGAAAAACTGTTTTTT
TRBJ1-2	13	NA	NA	TRBV6-1	CASSPKGVYGYTF	TGTGCCAGCAGCCCTAAGGGGGTCTATGGCTACACCTTC
TRBJ2-5	14	NA	NA	TRBV5-1	CASSPGRFQETQYF	TGCGCCAGCAGCCCCGGACGGTTCCAAGAGACCCAGTACTTC
TRBJ2-2	16	NA	NA	TRBV10-3	CAISEAGTVITGELFF	TGTGCCATCAGTGAGGCGGGGACAGTCATCACCGGGGAGCTGTTTTTT
TRBJ2-7	13	TRBD2	NA	TRBV6-6	CASMTSGIYEQYF	TGTGCCAGCATGACTAGCGGGATCTACGAGCAGTACTTC
TRBJ1-4	15	TRBD1	NA	TRBV7-2	CASSPNRGRNEKLFF	TGTGCCAGCAGCCCAAACAGGGGAAGGAATGAAAAACTGTTTTTT
TRBJ1-5	15	NA	NA	TRBV5-8	CASSSGADSNQPQHF	TGTGCCAGCAGCTCGGGAGCGGATAGCAATCAGCCCCAGCATTTT
TRBJ2-3	16	NA	NA	TRBV28	CASSPNGARHTDTQYF	TGTGCCAGCAGTCCGAACGGGGCTCGGCACACAGATACGCAGTATTTT
TRBJ1-5	15	TRBD1	NA	TRBV19	CASSRDRGPNQPQHF	TGTGCCAGTAGTAGGGACAGGGGACCCAATCAGCCCCAGCATTTT
TRBJ1-4	14	TRBD1	NA	TRBV6-1	CASSGRGSGEKLFF	TGTGCCAGCAGTGGCAGGGGGTCGGGTGAAAAACTGTTTTTT
TRBJ2-5	13	NA	NA	TRBV4-1	CASSQFGRETQYF	TGCGCCAGCAGCCAATTCGGACGGGAGACCCAGTACTTC